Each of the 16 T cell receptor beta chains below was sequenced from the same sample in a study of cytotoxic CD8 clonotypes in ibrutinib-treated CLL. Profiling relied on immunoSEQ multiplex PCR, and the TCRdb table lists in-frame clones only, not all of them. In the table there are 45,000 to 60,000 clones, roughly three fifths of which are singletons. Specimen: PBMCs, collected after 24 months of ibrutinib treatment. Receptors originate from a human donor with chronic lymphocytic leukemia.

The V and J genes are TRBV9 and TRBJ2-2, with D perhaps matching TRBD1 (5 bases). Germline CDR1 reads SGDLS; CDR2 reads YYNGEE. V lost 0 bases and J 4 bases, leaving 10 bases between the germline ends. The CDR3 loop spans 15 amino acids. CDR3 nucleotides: TGTGCCAGCAGCGTAGCTCGGACAACCACCGGGGAGCTGTTTTTT. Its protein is CASSVARTTTGELFF. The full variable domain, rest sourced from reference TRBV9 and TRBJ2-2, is DSGVTQTPKHLITATGQRVTLRCSPRSGDLSVYWYQQSLDQGLQFLIQYYNGEERAKGNILERFSAQQFPDLHSELNLSSLELGDSALYFCASSVARTTTGELFFGEGSRLTVL.

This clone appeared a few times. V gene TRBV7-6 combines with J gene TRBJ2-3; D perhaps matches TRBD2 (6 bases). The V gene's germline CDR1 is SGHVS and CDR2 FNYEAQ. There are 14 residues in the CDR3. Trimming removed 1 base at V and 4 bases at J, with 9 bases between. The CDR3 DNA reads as TGTGCCAGCAGCTTAGAGGGACTCCCAGATACGCAGTATTTT. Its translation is CASSLEGLPDTQYF.

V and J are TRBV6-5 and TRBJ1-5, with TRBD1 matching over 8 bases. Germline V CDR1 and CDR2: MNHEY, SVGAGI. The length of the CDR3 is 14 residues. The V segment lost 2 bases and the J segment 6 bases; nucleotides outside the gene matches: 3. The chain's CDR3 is CASSYGQGGQPQHF. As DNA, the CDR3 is TGTGCCAGCAGTTACGGACAGGGCGGTCAGCCCCAGCATTTT.

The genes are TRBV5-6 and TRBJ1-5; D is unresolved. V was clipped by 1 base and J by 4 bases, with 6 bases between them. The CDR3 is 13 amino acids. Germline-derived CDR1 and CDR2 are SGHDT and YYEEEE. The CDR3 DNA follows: TGTGCCAGCAGCTTGATGCGGAATCAGCCCCAGCATTTT. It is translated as CASSLMRNQPQHF.

CDR3 in DNA: TGTGCCACCCGGACGTCCCCGGACACTGAAGCTTTCTTT. This codes for CATRTSPDTEAFF. This chain joins TRBV28 and TRBJ1-1; D uncertain. Germline V gene lookup returns CDR1 MDHEN and CDR2 SYDVKM. The length of the CDR3 is 13 residues. Trimming shortened V by 10 bases and J by 3 bases, and 15 bases separated the two germline ends.

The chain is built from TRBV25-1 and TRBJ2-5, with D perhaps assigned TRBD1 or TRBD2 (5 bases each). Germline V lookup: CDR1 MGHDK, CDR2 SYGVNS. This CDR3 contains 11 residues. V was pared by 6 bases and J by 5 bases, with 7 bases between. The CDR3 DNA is TGTGCCAGCAGGGGGGTTGAGACCCAGTACTTC. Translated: CASRGVETQYF.

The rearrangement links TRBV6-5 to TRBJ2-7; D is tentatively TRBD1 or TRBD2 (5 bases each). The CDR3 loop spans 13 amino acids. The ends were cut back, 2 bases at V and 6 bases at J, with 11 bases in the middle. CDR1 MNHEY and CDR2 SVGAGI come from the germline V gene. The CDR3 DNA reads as TGTGCCAGCAGTTACGGGACGGGATCCGAGCAGTACTTC. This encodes CASSYGTGSEQYF.

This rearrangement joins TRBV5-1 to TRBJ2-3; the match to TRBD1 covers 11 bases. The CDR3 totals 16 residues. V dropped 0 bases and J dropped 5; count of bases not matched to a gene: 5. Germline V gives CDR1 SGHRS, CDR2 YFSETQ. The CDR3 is CASSLGPGQGGDTQYF. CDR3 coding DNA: TGCGCCAGCAGCTTGGGGCCGGGACAGGGGGGAGATACGCAGTATTTT.

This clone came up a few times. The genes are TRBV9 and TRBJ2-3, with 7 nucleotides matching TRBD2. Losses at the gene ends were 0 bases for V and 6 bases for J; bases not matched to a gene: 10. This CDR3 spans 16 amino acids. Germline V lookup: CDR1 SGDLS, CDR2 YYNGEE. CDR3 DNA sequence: TGTGCCAGCAGCGTAGGCCTAGCGGCCCGGGCCGATACGCAGTATTTT. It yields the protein CASSVGLAARADTQYF.

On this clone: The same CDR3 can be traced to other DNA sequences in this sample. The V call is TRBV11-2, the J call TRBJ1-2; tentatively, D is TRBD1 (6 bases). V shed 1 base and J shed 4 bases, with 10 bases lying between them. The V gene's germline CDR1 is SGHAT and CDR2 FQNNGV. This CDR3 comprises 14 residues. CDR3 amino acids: CASSLAGGLYGYTF. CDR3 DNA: TGTGCCAGCAGCTTAGCCGGGGGCCTCTATGGCTACACCTTC.

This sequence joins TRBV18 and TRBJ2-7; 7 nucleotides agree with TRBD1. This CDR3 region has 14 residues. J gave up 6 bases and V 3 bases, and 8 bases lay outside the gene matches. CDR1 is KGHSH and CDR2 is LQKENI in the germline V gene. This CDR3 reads CASSPRQGKGEQYV. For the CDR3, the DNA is TGTGCCAGCTCACCCCGACAGGGTAAGGGCGAGCAGTACGTC.

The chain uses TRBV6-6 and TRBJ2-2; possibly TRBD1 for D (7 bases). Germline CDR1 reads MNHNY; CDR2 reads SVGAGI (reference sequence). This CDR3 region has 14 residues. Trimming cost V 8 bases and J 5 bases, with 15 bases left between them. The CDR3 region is CASRRQGGTGELFF. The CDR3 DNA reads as TGTGCCAGCCGGAGACAGGGAGGAACCGGGGAGCTGTTTTTT.

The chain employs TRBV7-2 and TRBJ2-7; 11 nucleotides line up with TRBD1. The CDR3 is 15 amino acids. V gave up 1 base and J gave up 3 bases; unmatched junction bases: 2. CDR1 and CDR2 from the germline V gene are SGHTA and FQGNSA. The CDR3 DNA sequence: TGTGCCAGCAGCTTAGTGGGACAGGGGGTCTACGAGCAGTACTTC. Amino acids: CASSLVGQGVYEQYF.

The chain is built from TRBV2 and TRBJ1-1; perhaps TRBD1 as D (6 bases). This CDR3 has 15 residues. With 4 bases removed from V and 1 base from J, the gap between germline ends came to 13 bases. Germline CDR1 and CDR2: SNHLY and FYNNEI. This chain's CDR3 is CASSARQVGNTEAFF. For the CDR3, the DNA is TGTGCCAGCAGTGCCCGACAGGTAGGGAACACTGAAGCTTTCTTT.

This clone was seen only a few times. The CDR3, as DNA: TGTGCCAGTAGTTTTTGGGGCGGGGAGCTGTTTTTT. This translates into CASSFWGGELFF. V is TRBV19 and J is TRBJ2-2, with D uncertain. Per the germline V gene, CDR1 is LNHDA and CDR2 is SQIVND (reference sequence). Trimming took 5 bases from V and 7 from J, leaving 8 bases between them. This CDR3 is built from 12 residues. Full variable domain (missing parts from reference TRBV19 and TRBJ2-2): DGGITQSPKYLFRKEGQNVTLSCEQNLNHDAMYWYRQDPGQGLRLIYYSQIVNDFQKGDIAEGYSVSREKKESFPLTVTSAQKNPTAFYLCASSFWGGELFFGEGSRLTVL.

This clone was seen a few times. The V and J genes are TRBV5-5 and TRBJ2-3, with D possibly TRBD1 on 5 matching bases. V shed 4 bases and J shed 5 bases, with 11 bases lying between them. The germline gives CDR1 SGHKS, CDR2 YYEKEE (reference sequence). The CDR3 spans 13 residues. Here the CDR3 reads CASSQPGIDTQYF. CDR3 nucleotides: TGTGCCAGCAGCCAACCAGGGATAGATACGCAGTATTTT.